The clone carrying this T cell receptor (beta chain) has only a few counts. Some clones are missing from TCRdb's copy, which holds only in-frame ones; the method was immunoSEQ multiplex PCR. The sample shows over 650,000 clones, around 87% of them seen only once. Losses at the gene ends were 4 bases for V and 6 bases for J; bases not matched to a gene: 13. The CDR3 loop spans 16 amino acids. The germline V gene encodes CDR1 SQVTM and CDR2 ANQGSEA. The sample belongs to a study of shared T cell receptors in the human thymus. This same sample was also part of a study on human thymus T cells.

The chain employs TRBV29-1 and TRBJ2-1; 9 nucleotides agree with TRBD1. The material sequenced was thymocytes. The receptor's source is a boy younger than two with a congenital heart defect. CDR3 loop: CSVVHSRDREVNEQFF. The CDR3 DNA reads as TGCAGCGTTGTCCACTCCCGGGACAGGGAGGTCAATGAGCAGTTCTTC.